Below are 9 T cell receptor beta chains sequenced from a single sample in a study of CD8 T cells in Susac syndrome. An amount of RNA that ranged from roughly 0.45 to 1 ug was reverse transcribed with random hexamers. TCRdb re-derived calls from the immunoSEQ multiplex PCR reads in MiXCR, one entry per CDR3 protein. The data hold 160,000 or so distinct CDR3 sequences, with about 90% observed a single time. Material: CD4+ T cells from PBMCs. The receptors were gathered from a human donor in good health.

This sequence joins TRBV9 and TRBJ2-7; 8 bases agree with TRBD1. Losses at the gene ends were 2 bases for V and 6 bases for J; bases not matched to a gene: 10. From germline, CDR1 is SGDLS and CDR2 YYNGEE. This CDR3 region has 15 residues. The CDR3 region is CASSVSSGTGGEQYF. CDR3 in DNA: TGTGCCAGCAGCGTCTCCTCCGGGACAGGCGGCGAGCAGTACTTC.

This rearrangement joins TRBV4-1 to TRBJ2-1, with D possibly TRBD2 on 7 matching bases. The CDR3 has 15 residues. From germline, CDR1 is MGHRA and CDR2 YSYEKL. Trimming took 3 bases from V and 4 from J, leaving 13 bases between them. CDR3 nucleotide sequence: TGCGCCAGCAGCCAGGGGAGGGGGAGGTACAATGAGCAGTTCTTC. Translation gives CASSQGRGRYNEQFF.

This clonotype came up once. Written as DNA, the CDR3 is TGTGCCAGCAGCTTGACAGGGTCGGACATTCAGTACTTC. Translating gives CASSLTGSDIQYF. This chain links TRBV5-6 with TRBJ2-4, with a possible D match to TRBD1 (6 bases). The germline V and J ends were trimmed by 1 base and 8 bases, with 10 bases remaining between them. The CDR3 length is 13 residues. Germline V CDR1 and CDR2: SGHDT, YYEEEE.

This sequence joins TRBV20-1 and TRBJ1-6, with D hard to call. Deletions cut 3 bases from V and 5 bases from J, with 8 bases between. The CDR3 sequence is 13 residues long. Germline lookup yields CDR1 DFQATT and CDR2 SNEGSKA (reference sequence). DNA for the CDR3: TGCAGTGCTAGCCCCCCTAATAATTCACCCCTCCACTTT. Translated, it gives CSASPPNNSPLHF.

The chain joins TRBV12-3 or TRBV12-4 to TRBJ1-5; D call uncertain. The CDR3 loop spans 13 amino acids. The V end was cut by 1 base, the J end by 9 bases, with 10 bases between. CDR3 sequence reads: CASSLEQSSPQHF. The DNA for the CDR3 is TGTGCCAGCAGTTTAGAGCAGTCATCGCCCCAGCATTTT.

The J gene is TRBJ2-3, the V gene TRBV28; D is possibly TRBD2 (5 bases). This CDR3 region has 16 residues. V gave up 3 bases and J gave up 2 bases, with 15 bases separating them. Germline V gene lookup returns CDR1 MDHEN and CDR2 SYDVKM. The CDR3 coding sequence is TGTGCCAGCAGTTTTCTCGGCGGGTTGACCACAGATACGCAGTATTTT. It is translated as CASSFLGGLTTDTQYF.

This rearrangement joins TRBV10-2 to TRBJ2-3; 14 positions match TRBD2. V lost 3 bases to trimming and J lost 2 bases; unmatched junction nucleotides: 10. Germline V gene data show CDR1 as WSHSY and CDR2 as SAAADI. This CDR3 has 19 residues. CDR3 nucleotide sequence: TGCGCCAGCAGTGATGGGAGGACTAGCGGGGGGTGGGTCACAGATACGCAGTATTTT. Its translation: CASSDGRTSGGWVTDTQYF.

Written as DNA, the CDR3 is TGTGCCAGCAGCTTTGACAGCTATGGCTACACCTTC. This sequence encodes CASSFDSYGYTF. This rearrangement joins TRBV7-2 to TRBJ1-2; tentatively, D is TRBD1 (5 bases). The germline V gene has CDR1 SGHTA and CDR2 FQGNSA. This CDR3 comprises 12 residues. V was pared by 3 bases and J by 4 bases, with 6 bases between. Variable domain in full (rest from reference TRBV7-2 and TRBJ1-2): GAGVSQSPSNKVTEKGKDVELRCDPISGHTALYWYRQSLGQGLEFLIYFQGNSAPDKSGLPSDRFSAERTGGSVSTLTIQRTQQEDSAVYLCASSFDSYGYTFGSGTRLTVV.

The chain couples TRBV30 to TRBJ1-1; the D is unclear. Germline CDR1 GTSNPN, CDR2 SVGIG (reference sequence). Trimming cost V 2 bases and J 0 bases, with 13 bases left between them. CDR3 length: 15 residues. CDR3 in amino acids: CAWSKNAGMNTEAFF. The CDR3 coding sequence is TGTGCCTGGAGTAAGAATGCAGGAATGAACACTGAAGCTTTCTTT.